The 20 T cell receptor beta chains listed next were all sequenced from one sample in a study of T cell responses to AZD1222 COVID-19 vaccine. The assay was immunoSEQ multiplex PCR, and TCRdb's table has in-frame clones only and misses some. The sample gives 150,000 or so clones, about 92% of which show up once; approximately 2.3% is in the top ten. The starting material was peripheral blood, obtained on day 0 of AZD1222 vaccination. These receptors were obtained from an adult in good health.

Points on this clone: This sample also contains other DNA sequences that code for the same CDR3. The V gene is TRBV6-5, the J gene TRBJ1-1; 7 positions agree with TRBD1. The CDR3 is made up of 14 amino acids. V was clipped by 0 bases and J by 5 bases; unmatched bases: 3. Germline CDR1 reads MNHEY; CDR2 reads SVGAGI. CDR3 nucleotide sequence: TGTGCCAGCAGTTACTCAACAGGGGTAACTGAAGCTTTCTTT. Translating it yields CASSYSTGVTEAFF.

The chain joins TRBV12-3 or TRBV12-4 to TRBJ1-4; D is undetermined. This CDR3 region has 13 residues. V was trimmed by 4 bases and J by 7 bases, leaving 10 bases between them. In DNA, the CDR3 is TGTGCCAGCAGTTCATCGCGGGTTGAAAAACTGTTTTTT. It encodes CASSSSRVEKLFF.

This rearrangement joins TRBV6-5 to TRBJ1-2; D gene uncertain. V shed 0 bases and J shed 8 bases, with 13 bases lying between them. CDR3 length: 14 residues. Germline V lookup: CDR1 MNHEY, CDR2 SVGAGI. The CDR3 reads CASSYSYGSGGYTF. The CDR3, as DNA: TGTGCCAGCAGTTACTCATACGGCTCAGGAGGCTACACCTTC.

This sequence joins TRBV18 and TRBJ2-2; TRBD1 matches at 7 bases. CDR1 is KGHSH, CDR2 LQKENI, per germline. The CDR3 length is 17 residues. With 3 bases clipped from V and 4 bases from J, the junction kept 11 bases outside the gene matches. DNA for the CDR3: TGTGCCAGCTCACCCGTTCTACTACAGGGGAGCACCGGGGAGCTGTTTTTT. Translated, it gives CASSPVLLQGSTGELFF.

The V and J genes are TRBV29-1 and TRBJ1-3; maybe TRBD1 (5 bases). Germline V gene data show CDR1 as SQVTM and CDR2 as ANQGSEA. The CDR3 extends over 13 amino acids. V lost 4 bases and J 9 bases, leaving 16 bases between the germline ends. CDR3 residues: CSVVGQLTSTIYF. CDR3 DNA sequence: TGCAGCGTTGTAGGACAACTGACAAGCACCATATATTTT. Variable domain in full (rest from reference TRBV29-1 and TRBJ1-3): SAVISQKPSRDICQRGTSLTIQCQVDSQVTMMFWYRQQPGQSLTLIATANQGSEATYESGFVIDKFPISRPNLTFSTLTVSNMSPEDSSIYLCSVVGQLTSTIYFGEGSWLTVV.

The genes are TRBV19 and TRBJ2-2, with 9 bases fitting TRBD2. V lost 6 bases, J lost 3 bases, and 2 bases stayed unmatched. Germline CDR1 LNHDA, CDR2 SQIVND (reference sequence). The CDR3 extends over 14 amino acids. The CDR3 is CASRGLADTGELFF. The CDR3 DNA is TGTGCCAGTAGGGGACTAGCAGACACCGGGGAGCTGTTTTTT.

J is TRBJ1-4 and V is TRBV19; tentative D call: TRBD1 (6 bases). The CDR3 is 16 amino acids. From germline, CDR1 is LNHDA and CDR2 SQIVND (reference sequence). The V and J ends lost 7 bases and 0 bases respectively, with 15 bases between them. This CDR3 is CASMSNPGATNEKLFF. The CDR3 DNA reads as TGTGCCAGTATGAGTAACCCAGGGGCAACTAATGAAAAACTGTTTTTT.

The chain joins TRBV2 to TRBJ2-1; 7 bases are shared with TRBD1. Trimming took 5 bases from V and 9 from J; bases not matched to a gene: 10. This CDR3 region has 14 residues. Germline V lookup: CDR1 SNHLY, CDR2 FYNNEI. DNA of the CDR3: TGTGCCAGCAGTTCTTATGACAGGGCCAGTGAGCAGTTCTTC. Its protein is CASSSYDRASEQFF.

This chain links TRBV5-1 with TRBJ1-2; maybe TRBD1 (5 bases). The CDR3 has 14 residues. CDR1 is SGHRS, CDR2 YFSETQ, per germline. With 0 bases removed from V and 1 base from J, the gap between germline ends came to 7 bases. The CDR3 DNA is TGCGCCAGCAGCTTGGGGGACCGTAACTATGGCTACACCTTC. Translation gives CASSLGDRNYGYTF.

The chain uses TRBV19 and TRBJ1-2; tentatively, D is TRBD1 (5 bases). The germline gives CDR1 LNHDA, CDR2 SQIVND (reference sequence). V gave up 3 bases and J gave up 4 bases, with 9 bases separating them. The CDR3 runs to 13 residues. CDR3 region: CASSIQGGYGYTF. Written as DNA, the CDR3 is TGTGCCAGTAGTATTCAGGGCGGCTATGGCTACACCTTC. The whole variable domain, filled in from reference TRBV19 and TRBJ1-2, reads DGGITQSPKYLFRKEGQNVTLSCEQNLNHDAMYWYRQDPGQGLRLIYYSQIVNDFQKGDIAEGYSVSREKKESFPLTVTSAQKNPTAFYLCASSIQGGYGYTFGSGTRLTVV.

This sequence joins TRBV7-8 and TRBJ2-2; D is uncertain. Looked up from germline, CDR1 is SGHVS and CDR2 is FQNEAQ. The CDR3 totals 16 residues. V was cut by 5 bases and J by 5 bases, with 18 bases left in between. The CDR3 here is CASSPARVPRTGELFF. Here the CDR3 DNA reads TGTGCCAGCAGCCCCGCCCGGGTCCCCCGGACCGGGGAGCTGTTTTTT.

The V call is TRBV7-2, the J call TRBJ2-1; D gene ambiguous. Trimming removed 5 bases at V and 0 bases at J, with 17 bases between. The CDR3 contains 17 residues. The V gene's germline CDR1 is SGHTA and CDR2 FQGNSA. CDR3 sequence reads: CASSGEFVTFSYNEQFF. For the CDR3, the DNA is TGTGCCAGCAGCGGCGAATTCGTAACTTTCTCCTACAATGAGCAGTTCTTC.

The V gene is TRBV19, the J gene TRBJ1-2; the match to TRBD1 covers 8 bases. CDR3 length equals 13 residues. Unmatched junction bases numbered 7, after V lost 6 bases and J lost 7 bases. Germline CDR1 LNHDA, CDR2 SQIVND (reference sequence). The DNA for the CDR3 is TGTGCCAGTAGACAGGACAGGGCTGGTGGCTACACCTTC. It encodes CASRQDRAGGYTF.

This chain connects TRBV2 to TRBJ1-1, with D uncertain. CDR1 and CDR2 (germline): SNHLY, FYNNEI. Trimming removed 7 bases from V and 5 bases from J, with 14 bases in between. The CDR3 is 13 residues long. CDR3: CASIVGLQTEAFF. The CDR3 bases are TGTGCCAGCATCGTAGGGCTCCAGACTGAAGCTTTCTTT.

The chain links TRBV4-2 to TRBJ2-3; 9 positions match TRBD2. This CDR3 region has 15 residues. Germline values: CDR1 LGHNA, CDR2 YNFKEQ. The trim removed 1 base at V and 1 base at J, leaving 0 bases unmatched. The CDR3 region is CASSQASGGTDTQYF. CDR3 in DNA: TGTGCCAGCAGCCAAGCTAGCGGGGGCACAGATACGCAGTATTTT.

The chain joins TRBV5-4 to TRBJ2-1, with a possible D match to TRBD2 (7 bases). Trimming took 4 bases from V and 5 from J, leaving 16 bases between them. This CDR3 spans 15 amino acids. The germline V gene encodes CDR1 SGHNT and CDR2 YYREEE (reference sequence). CDR3 sequence reads: CASSPVGGVNNEQFF. The CDR3 nucleotides are TGTGCCAGCAGCCCTGTAGGGGGGGTGAACAATGAGCAGTTCTTC.

This clone was seen a few times. This specimen includes other DNA sequences encoding the same CDR3. The rearrangement uses TRBV9 and TRBJ1-5; D not resolved. Germline V gene data show CDR1 as SGDLS and CDR2 as YYNGEE. V was shortened by 0 bases and J by 1 base, with 5 bases between the two germline ends. This CDR3 has 14 residues. Written as DNA, the CDR3 is TGTGCCAGCAGCGTAGGGTCCAGCAATCAGCCCCAGCATTTT. It translates to CASSVGSSNQPQHF.

In DNA, the CDR3 is TGTGCCAGCAGTTGGACTAGCGCGTACAATGAGCAGTTCTTC. Residues: CASSWTSAYNEQFF. This chain joins TRBV7-8 and TRBJ2-1; 9 nucleotides align to TRBD2. V lost 6 bases and J lost 4; bases outside the gene matches: 4. Per the germline V gene, CDR1 is SGHVS and CDR2 is FQNEAQ. This CDR3 contains 14 residues.

The chain is built from TRBV29-1 and TRBJ2-4, with 8 bases lining up with TRBD1. The trim removed 8 bases at V and 6 bases at J, leaving 9 bases unmatched. CDR1 and CDR2 (germline): SQVTM, ANQGSEA. The CDR3 totals 13 residues. Here the CDR3 reads CSHSTGVGNIQYF. The CDR3 DNA reads as TGCAGCCACTCGACAGGGGTGGGAAACATTCAGTACTTC.

In nucleotides, the CDR3 is TGTGCCAGCAGTCTTGACAGATCTTACGAGCAGTACTTC. Its translation is CASSLDRSYEQYF. The genes are TRBV6-5 and TRBJ2-7; a possible D gene is TRBD1 (5 bases). V lost 5 bases, J lost 4 bases, and 12 bases lay in between. Germline V lookup: CDR1 MNHEY, CDR2 SVGAGI. There are 13 residues in the CDR3.